This T cell receptor beta chain was sequenced for a study of TIL therapy for anti-PD-1-resistant metastatic lung cancer (dated by TCRdb to the early 2020s). At the level of the whole study: Before any PD-1/PD-L1 blockade was given, tumors were harvested, nivolumab was then administered, and patients who progressed went on to receive lymphodepletion, an infusion of expanded TIL, and IL-2. Enrolled patients had a median age of roughly 54 years (range about 38-75) and a median tumor PD-L1 proportion score of approximately 6%. The cohort was predominantly lung adenocarcinoma, with a handful of EGFR-mutant and two ALK-rearranged tumors, and half of patients were current or former smokers. Across the cohort, whole-exome sequencing showed a median non-synonymous tumor mutation burden of approximately 1.5 mutations per megabase. T cell receptor beta sequencing of tumor and peripheral blood was used to follow clonotypes across the tumor, the expanded TIL product and serial blood samples. Study-wide findings and limitations: Because the cohort was highly selected, with more treatment-naive, never-smoker and oncogene-addicted patients than is typical, generalizability is limited. The study protocol defined all tumor marker inferences as exploratory. The baseline peripheral repertoire was partially replaced by infused TIL clonotypes, which then decayed over months, and persistence showed no apparent association with response.

The germline V gene (reference sequence) supplies CDR1 SEHNR and CDR2 FQNEAQ. CDR3 length: 14 amino acids, cysteine to phenylalanine. Only the CDR3 DNA is retained, 42 bases long and in frame from the first base. V is cut by 5 bases and J by 2 bases, and the space between the germline ends is 11 bases. Taken with the paper, the label for time point translates to: pre-treatment sample, taken before nivolumab and TIL therapy. Adults with stage 4 NSCLC were enrolled from late 2017 to early 2020 in a dual-center phase I trial. Samples came from a single-arm, open-label phase I trial of tumor-infiltrating lymphocyte therapy with nivolumab in advanced non-small cell lung cancer. Blood mononuclear cells were isolated from EDTA tubes by Ficoll gradient and were snap-frozen as pellets, and DNA was extracted with a Qiagen mini-prep kit. The immunoSEQ v3 hsTCRB kit was used to amplify TCR beta CDR3 regions from genomic DNA through bias-controlled multiplex PCR. An Illumina NextSeq 500 was used to sequence the TCR libraries, reaching around 2.1 million read pairs at survey level or about 4.5-6 million at deep level. In the source study's methods: The immunoSEQ Analyzer software assigned V, D and J genes, filtered out non-productive sequences, and reported clonality. Repertoires of infused TIL and blood were compared using productive Simpson clonality and the Morisita overlap index of productive TRB rearrangements. For each clone in blood, the absolute clonotype count was estimated by multiplying the lymphocyte count by the CD3+ fraction and by the clone's productive frequency. The table comes from immuneACCESS by way of TCRdb, which keeps in-frame sequences with V and J called. Part of the clones is missing from these tables; in studies checked, under half for an unresolved V gene and the rest for unknown reasons. The DNA gave D and trimming, while V, J and clone size come from that table. The sample includes roughly 57,000 clones, with over 75% observed a single time. Roughly 3% of the sample belongs to the ten largest clones.

Turning to this clone: What this receptor recognizes is not known. The sample holds no much larger clone one base away, and base qualities are not on file.

Sequencing was performed on blood, taken at baseline. The TCR sequence derives from a person aged 25 to 85 with non-small cell lung cancer. The sequence links TRBV7-9 to TRBJ2-3; TRBD1 is possibly the D segment (6 matching bases). The DNA is as follows: TGTGCCAGCAGCCTCCGGGACAACACAGATACGCAGTATTTT. The resulting protein is CASSLRDNTDTQYF. With the portions outside the CDR3 filled from the reference TRBV7-9 and TRBJ2-3 genes, the complete variable region becomes DTGVSQNPRHKITKRGQNVTFRCDPISEHNRLYWYRQTLGQGPEFLTYFQNEAQLEKSRLLSDRFSAERPKGSFSTLEIQRTEQGDSAMYLCASSLRDNTDTQYFGPGTRLTVL.